Each of the 2 T cell receptor beta chains below was sequenced from the same sample in a study of blood T cell repertoires in COVID-19. The data were produced by immunoSEQ multiplex PCR, yet TCRdb's version contains in-frame clones alone and is incomplete. There are about 85,000 clones in the sample; around 81% occur only once, and roughly 6.3% lies in the top ten. Source material: peripheral blood. The source is a man aged 55-75 years with acute or convalescent COVID-19.

The DNA of the CDR3 is TGTGCCACCCAGACAGCTAGCACAGATACGCAGTATTTT. Protein product: CATQTASTDTQYF. The chain links TRBV24-1 to TRBJ2-3; weak D call: TRBD1 (5 bases). CDR1 is KGHDR, CDR2 SFDVKD, per germline. V lost 9 bases, J lost 0 bases, and 9 bases lay in between. This CDR3 has 13 amino acids.

The chain uses TRBV6-2 or TRBV6-3 and TRBJ2-7; 16 bases are shared with TRBD2. Losses at the gene ends were 4 bases for V and 2 bases for J; bases not matched to a gene: 2. The CDR3 contains 16 residues. The V gene's germline CDR1 is MNHEY and CDR2 SVGEGT. The CDR3 here is CASSFGTSGGAYEQYF. CDR3 nucleotides: TGTGCCAGCAGTTTTGGGACTAGCGGGGGGGCCTACGAGCAGTACTTC.